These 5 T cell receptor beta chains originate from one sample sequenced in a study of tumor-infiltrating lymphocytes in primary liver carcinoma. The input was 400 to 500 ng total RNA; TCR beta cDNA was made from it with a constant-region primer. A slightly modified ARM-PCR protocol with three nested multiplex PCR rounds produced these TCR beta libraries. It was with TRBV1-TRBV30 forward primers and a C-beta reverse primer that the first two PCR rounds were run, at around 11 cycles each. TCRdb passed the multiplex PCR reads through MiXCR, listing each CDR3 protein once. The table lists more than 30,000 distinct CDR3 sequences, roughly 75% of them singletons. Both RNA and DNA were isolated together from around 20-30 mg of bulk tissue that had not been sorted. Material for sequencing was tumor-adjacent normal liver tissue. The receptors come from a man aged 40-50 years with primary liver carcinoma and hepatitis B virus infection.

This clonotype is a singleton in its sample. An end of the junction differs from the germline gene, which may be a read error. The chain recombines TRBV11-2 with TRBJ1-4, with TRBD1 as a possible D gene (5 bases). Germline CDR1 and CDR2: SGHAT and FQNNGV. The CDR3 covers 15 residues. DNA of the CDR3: TGTGCCAGCAGCCCCGGGACCGGGCTAAATGAAAGACTGTTTTTT. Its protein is CASSPGTGLNERLFF.

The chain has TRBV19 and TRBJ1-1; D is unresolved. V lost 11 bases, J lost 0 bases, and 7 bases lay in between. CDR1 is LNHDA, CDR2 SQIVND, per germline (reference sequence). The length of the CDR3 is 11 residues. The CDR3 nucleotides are TGTGCCCGTACCGTGAACACTGAAGCTTTCTTT. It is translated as CARTVNTEAFF.

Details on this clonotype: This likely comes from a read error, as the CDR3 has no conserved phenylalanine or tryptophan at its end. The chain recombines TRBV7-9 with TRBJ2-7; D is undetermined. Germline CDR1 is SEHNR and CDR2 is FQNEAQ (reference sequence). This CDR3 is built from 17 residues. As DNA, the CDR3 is TGTGCCAGCAGCTTAGGGCTCGGCAACCGTTCTCCCTACGAACAGTACTCC. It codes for CASSLGLGNRSPYEQYS.

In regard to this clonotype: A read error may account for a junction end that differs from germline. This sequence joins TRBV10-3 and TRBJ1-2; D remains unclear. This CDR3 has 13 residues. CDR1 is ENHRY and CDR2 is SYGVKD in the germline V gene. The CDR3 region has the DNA TGTGTCATCACGGAGGGCGCGGACTATGGCTACAACTTC. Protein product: CVITEGADYGYNF.

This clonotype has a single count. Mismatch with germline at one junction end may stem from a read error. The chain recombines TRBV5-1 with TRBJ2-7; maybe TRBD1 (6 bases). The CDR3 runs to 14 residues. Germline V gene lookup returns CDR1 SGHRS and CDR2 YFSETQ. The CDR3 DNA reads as TGCGCCAGCAGCATGGGGACATCTAAGGCCGAGCACTACTTC. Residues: CASSMGTSKAEHYF. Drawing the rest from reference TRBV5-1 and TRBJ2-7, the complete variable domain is KAGVTQTPRYLIKTRGQQVTLSCSPISGHRSVSWYQQTPGQGLQFLFEYFSETQRNKGNFPGRFSGRQFSNSRSEMNVSTLELGDSALYLCASSMGTSKAEHYFGPGTRLTVT.